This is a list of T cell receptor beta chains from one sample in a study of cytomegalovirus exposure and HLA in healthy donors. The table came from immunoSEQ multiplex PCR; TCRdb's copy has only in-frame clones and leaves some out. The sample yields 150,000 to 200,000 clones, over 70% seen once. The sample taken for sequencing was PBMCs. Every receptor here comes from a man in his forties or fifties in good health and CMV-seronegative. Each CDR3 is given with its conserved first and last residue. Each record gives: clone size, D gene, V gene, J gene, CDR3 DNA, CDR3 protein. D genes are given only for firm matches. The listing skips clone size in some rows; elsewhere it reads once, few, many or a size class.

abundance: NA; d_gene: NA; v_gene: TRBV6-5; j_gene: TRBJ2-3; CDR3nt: TGTGCCAGCAGCCCTACCTTCCCAGATACGCAGTATTTT; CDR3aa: CASSPTFPDTQYF
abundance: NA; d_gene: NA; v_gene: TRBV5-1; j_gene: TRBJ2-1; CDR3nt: TGCGCCAGCAGCTTGGGGGGCGTCACCTACAATGAGCAGTTCTTC; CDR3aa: CASSLGGVTYNEQFF
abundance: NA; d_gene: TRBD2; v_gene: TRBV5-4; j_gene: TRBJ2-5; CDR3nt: TGTGCCAGCAGGGGGGGGGAGACCCAGTACTTC; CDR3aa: CASRGGETQYF
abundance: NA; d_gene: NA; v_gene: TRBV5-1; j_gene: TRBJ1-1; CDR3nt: TGCGCCAGCAGCGGGAGGACGGATCAAGCTGAAGCTTTCTTT; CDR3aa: CASSGRTDQAEAFF
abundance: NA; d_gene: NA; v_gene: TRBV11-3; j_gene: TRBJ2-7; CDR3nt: TGTGCCAGCACCCCGCCAGGATCCTACGAGCAGTACTTC; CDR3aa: CASTPPGSYEQYF
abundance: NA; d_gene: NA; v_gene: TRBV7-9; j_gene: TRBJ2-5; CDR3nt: TGTGCCAGCAGCTTAGGGCGAGGCCTCCAAGAGACCCAGTACTTC; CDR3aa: CASSLGRGLQETQYF
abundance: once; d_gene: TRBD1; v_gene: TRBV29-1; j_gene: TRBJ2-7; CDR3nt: TGCAGCGTGGGGGACAGGGGCTACGAGCAGTACTTC; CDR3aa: CSVGDRGYEQYF
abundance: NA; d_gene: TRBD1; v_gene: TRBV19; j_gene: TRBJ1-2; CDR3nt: TGTGCCGTCAAGATGGACAGGTTGGACTATGGCTACACCTTC; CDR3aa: CAVKMDRLDYGYTF
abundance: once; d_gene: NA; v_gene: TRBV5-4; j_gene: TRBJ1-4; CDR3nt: TGTGCCAGCAGCTTGGGGGCAAATGAAAAACTGTTTTTT; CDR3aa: CASSLGANEKLFF
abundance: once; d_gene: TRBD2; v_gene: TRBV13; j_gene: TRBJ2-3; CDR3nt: TGTGCCAGCAGCTCAGCGACTAGCGGGAGGCTCGGGGGAGATACGCAGTATTTT; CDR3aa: CASSSATSGRLGGDTQYF
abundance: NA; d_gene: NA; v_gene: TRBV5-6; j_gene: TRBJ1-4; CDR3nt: TGTGCCAGCAGCGGAAAGTCCCGAGACAGAGAAAAACTGTTTTTT; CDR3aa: CASSGKSRDREKLFF
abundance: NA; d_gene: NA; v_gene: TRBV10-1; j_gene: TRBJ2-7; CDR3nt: TGCGCCAGCAGTGAGTCGGACAGCTACGAGCAGTACTTC; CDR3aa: CASSESDSYEQYF
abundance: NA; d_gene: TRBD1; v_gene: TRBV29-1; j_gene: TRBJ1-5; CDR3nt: TGCAGCGTTGATTCGGGGGGGACAGGGGGCCTTAGCGTGGATCAGCCCCAGCATTTT; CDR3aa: CSVDSGGTGGLSVDQPQHF
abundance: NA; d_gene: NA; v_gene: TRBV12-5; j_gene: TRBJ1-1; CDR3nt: TGTGCTAGTGGCCTCGACAGTACGAACACTGAAGCTTTCTTT; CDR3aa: CASGLDSTNTEAFF
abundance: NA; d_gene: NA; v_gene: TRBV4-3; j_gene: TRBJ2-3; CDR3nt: TGCGCCAGCAGCCAAGATCGGGGAGATTCTAGCACAGATACGCAGTATTTT; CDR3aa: CASSQDRGDSSTDTQYF
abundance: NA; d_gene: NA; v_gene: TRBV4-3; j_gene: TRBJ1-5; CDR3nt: TGCGCCAGCAGCCAAGAGTGTTCGGGGGGAGGACAGCCCCAGCATTTT; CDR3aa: CASSQECSGGGQPQHF
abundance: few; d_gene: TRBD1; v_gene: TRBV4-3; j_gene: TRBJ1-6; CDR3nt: TGCGCCAGCAGCCAAGGACAGGGTGGTAATTCACCCCTCCACTTT; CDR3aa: CASSQGQGGNSPLHF
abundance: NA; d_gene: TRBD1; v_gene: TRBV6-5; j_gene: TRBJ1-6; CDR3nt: TGTGCCAGCAGCGCTACCGGGACAGGCCCTATTTCCCTCCACTTT; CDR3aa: CASSATGTGPISLHF
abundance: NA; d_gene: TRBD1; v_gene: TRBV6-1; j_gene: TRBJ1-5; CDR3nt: TGTGCCAGCAGTTCCCCAGGGGGCTTTAGTCAGCCCCAGCATTTT; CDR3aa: CASSSPGGFSQPQHF
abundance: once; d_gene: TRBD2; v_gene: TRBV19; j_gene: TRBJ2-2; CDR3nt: TGTGCCAGTAGTATCAGAACTAGCGGCACCGGGGAGCTGTTTTTT; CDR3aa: CASSIRTSGTGELFF
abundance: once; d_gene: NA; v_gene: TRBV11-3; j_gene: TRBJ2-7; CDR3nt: TGTGCCAGCCCGAAGAAGATCGTCACAGCTTCCTACGAGCAGTACTTC; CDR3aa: CASPKKIVTASYEQYF
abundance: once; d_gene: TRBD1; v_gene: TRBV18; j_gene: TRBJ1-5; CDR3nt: TGTGCCAGCTCACCCGACAGGGATCAGCCCCAGCATTTT; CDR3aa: CASSPDRDQPQHF
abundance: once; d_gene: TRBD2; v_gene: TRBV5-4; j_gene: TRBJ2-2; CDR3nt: TGTGCCGTAAGCGGGGGGAACACCGGGGAGCTGTTTTTT; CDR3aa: CAVSGGNTGELFF
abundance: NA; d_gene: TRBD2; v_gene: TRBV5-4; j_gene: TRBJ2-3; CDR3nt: TGTGCCAGCAGCCTAGCGGGGGCTAGCACAGATACGCAGTATTTT; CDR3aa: CASSLAGASTDTQYF
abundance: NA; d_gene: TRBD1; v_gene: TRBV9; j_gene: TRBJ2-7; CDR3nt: TGTGCCAGCAGCACCCGGGACAGGGGTAACGAGCAGTACTTC; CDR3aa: CASSTRDRGNEQYF
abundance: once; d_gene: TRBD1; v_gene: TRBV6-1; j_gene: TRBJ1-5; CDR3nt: TGTGCCAGCACCCAGGGGGCAAGCAATCAGCCCCAGCATTTT; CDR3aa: CASTQGASNQPQHF
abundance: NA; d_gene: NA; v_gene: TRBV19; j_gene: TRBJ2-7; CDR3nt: TGTGCCAGTAGTATAGGGAGGAGCACCTACGAGCAGTACTTC; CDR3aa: CASSIGRSTYEQYF
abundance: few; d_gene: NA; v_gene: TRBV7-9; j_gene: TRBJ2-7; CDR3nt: TGTGCCAGCAGCTTTGGCAGGGTCAGCTACGAGCAGTACTTC; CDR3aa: CASSFGRVSYEQYF
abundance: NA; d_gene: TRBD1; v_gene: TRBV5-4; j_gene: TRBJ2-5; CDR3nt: TGTGCCAGCAGCCGACAGGGATCGGAGACCCAGTACTTC; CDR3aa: CASSRQGSETQYF
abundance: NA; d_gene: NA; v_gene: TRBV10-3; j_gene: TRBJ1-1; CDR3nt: TGTGCCATCAGCACAGCCAGGGACACTGAAGCTTTCTTT; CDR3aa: CAISTARDTEAFF
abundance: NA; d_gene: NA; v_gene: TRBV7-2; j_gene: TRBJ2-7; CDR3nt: TGTGCCAGCAGCTTCGGGGTAGGGCCTTACGAGCAGTACTTC; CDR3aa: CASSFGVGPYEQYF
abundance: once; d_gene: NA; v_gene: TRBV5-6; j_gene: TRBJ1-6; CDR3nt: TGTGCCAGCAGAACATCAGGGTATAATTCACCCCTCCACTTT; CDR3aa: CASRTSGYNSPLHF
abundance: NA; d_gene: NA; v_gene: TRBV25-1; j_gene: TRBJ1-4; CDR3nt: TGTGCCAGCAGTCCATGGCAAACTAATGAAAAACTGTTTTTT; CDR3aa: CASSPWQTNEKLFF
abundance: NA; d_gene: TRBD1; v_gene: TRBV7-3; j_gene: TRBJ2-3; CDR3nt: TGTGCCAGCAGCTCCGGGACAGGCACAGATACGCAGTATTTT; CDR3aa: CASSSGTGTDTQYF
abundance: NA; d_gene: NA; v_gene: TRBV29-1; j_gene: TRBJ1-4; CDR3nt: TGCAGCGTTGAAGACCCAAGGATCAGAGGGGAAAAACTGTTTTTT; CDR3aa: CSVEDPRIRGEKLFF
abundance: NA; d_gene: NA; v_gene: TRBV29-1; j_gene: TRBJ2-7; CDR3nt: TGCAGCGCCTCAGACTACGAGCAGTACTTC; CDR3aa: CSASDYEQYF
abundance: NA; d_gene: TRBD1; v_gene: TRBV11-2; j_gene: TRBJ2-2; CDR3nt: TGTGCCAGCAGCCCCCAGCCAAGACAGGGGCCGAACACCGGGGAGCTGTTTTTT; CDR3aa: CASSPQPRQGPNTGELFF
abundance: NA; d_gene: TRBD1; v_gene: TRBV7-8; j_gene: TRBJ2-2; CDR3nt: TGTGCCAGCAGCTTAGCGGGACAGGGAATTCCCGGGGAGCTGTTTTTT; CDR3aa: CASSLAGQGIPGELFF
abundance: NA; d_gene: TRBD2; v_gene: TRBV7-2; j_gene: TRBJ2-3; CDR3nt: TGTGCCAGCAGCCCCCTAGCGGGGGGGGTCACAGATACGCAGTATTTT; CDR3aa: CASSPLAGGVTDTQYF
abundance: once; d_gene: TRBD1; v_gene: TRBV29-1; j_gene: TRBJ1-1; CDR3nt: TGCAGCGTTTGGGGACAGGGGACTGAAGCTTTCTTT; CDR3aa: CSVWGQGTEAFF
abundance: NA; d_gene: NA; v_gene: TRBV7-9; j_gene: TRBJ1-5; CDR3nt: TGTGCCAGCAGCTTAGAGGGGGGGTCCCAGCATTTT; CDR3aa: CASSLEGGSQHF
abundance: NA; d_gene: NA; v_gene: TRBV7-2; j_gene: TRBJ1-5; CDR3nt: TGTGCCAGCAGCGTAGACGGGTCAGCTCAGCCCCAGCATTTT; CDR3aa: CASSVDGSAQPQHF
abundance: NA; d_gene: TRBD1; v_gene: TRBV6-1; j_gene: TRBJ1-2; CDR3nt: TGTGCCAGCAGTGAAGGGACAGGGAGGAGCTATGGCTACACCTTC; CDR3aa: CASSEGTGRSYGYTF
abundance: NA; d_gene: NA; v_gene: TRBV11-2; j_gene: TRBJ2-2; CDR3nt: TGTGCCAGCAGCTTACACGTAGGGGGAAACACCGGGGAGCTGTTTTTT; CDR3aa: CASSLHVGGNTGELFF
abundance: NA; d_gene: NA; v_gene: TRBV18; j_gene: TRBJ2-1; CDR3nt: TGTGCCAGCTCACCCCCGGATGGAGGGGGGGATGAGCAGTTCTTC; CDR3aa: CASSPPDGGGDEQFF
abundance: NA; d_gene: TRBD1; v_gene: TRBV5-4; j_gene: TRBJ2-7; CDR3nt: TGTGCCAGCAGCAAAGAGGGGGCCCGCTACGAGCAGTACTTC; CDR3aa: CASSKEGARYEQYF